The clone carrying this T cell receptor beta chain is a singleton in its sample. Original data processing: Reference gene primer amplification gave nucleated cell count estimates. The table came from immunoSEQ multiplex PCR; TCRdb's copy has only in-frame clones and leaves some out. The D gene and trimming were derived from the DNA, and the V and J assignments and clone size from that table. The data show over 200,000 clones, around 89% seen once. The entry originates in a study of blood T cell repertoires in COVID-19. Study-wide context: The analysed material was cDNA or gDNA that came from T cells, B-cell-depleted T cells, or PBMCs.

V lost 8 bases, J lost 1 base, and 4 bases stayed unmatched. The CDR3 consists of 13 residues. Germline V gene sequence: CDR1 MNHEY, CDR2 SVGAGI. Sequenced: PBMCs or T cells enriched from blood (not recorded which). V and J are TRBV6-5 and TRBJ2-7; 8 bases match TRBD1. This clonotype originated in a woman between 40 and 55 years old with acute COVID-19. The CDR3 DNA reads as TGTGCCAGCGGACAGGGAGGATCCTACGAGCAGTACTTC. Translation gives CASGQGGSYEQYF.